This T cell receptor beta chain was captured in a study of cytomegalovirus exposure and HLA in healthy donors. Study outcomes and limitations: Productive status was seen about 90% or about 30% of the time for most TCR beta V segments in an earlier analysis. The study put 150 to 200 TCR beta chains on its list as cytomegalovirus-associated.

This CDR3 contains 13 residues. CDR1 and CDR2 (germline): SGHRS, YFSETQ. With V trimmed by 2 bases and J by 3 bases, 1 base remained unmatched. Vbeta (60) and Jbeta (13) primers were used in the PCR. In the original workflow: Later analysis identified approximately 80 million unique TCR beta chains, 8.5 million to 13 million shared. Assay used: immunoSEQ multiplex PCR; TCRdb lists only in-frame clones, some missing. That table is the source of V, J and clone size, and D and trimming were worked out from the DNA. The table lists about 110,000 clones, approximately 12% of them singletons, with roughly 15% in the top ten. Worth noting for this clone: The antigen is not known.

There were likely unrecorded immune exposures, though donors were nominally healthy when sampled. The rearrangement joins TRBV5-1 to TRBJ2-5; 7 bases are shared with TRBD2. The specimen sequenced was PBMCs. The TCR originated in a middle-aged man in good health and CMV-seropositive. This CDR3 reads CASSFAGEETQYF. The CDR3 DNA reads TGCGCCAGCAGCTTTGCGGGGGAAGAGACCCAGTACTTC.